A selection of T cell receptor beta chains follows, all from one sample in a study of cytomegalovirus exposure and HLA in healthy donors. Data came from immunoSEQ multiplex PCR; TCRdb stores just in-frame clones and leaves some out. This table has 150,000 to 200,000 clones, about 81% appearing once. Sample: PBMCs. The receptors were sampled from a woman aged 18-30 years in good health and CMV-seronegative. The CDR3 runs from the conserved cysteine through the conserved F or W. A D gene is named only where the DNA matches it firmly.

NA	TRBJ1-4	TRBV12-5	CASGLGSRTGTGDNEKLFF	TGTGCTAGTGGTTTGGGATCGCGAACCGGTACAGGCGATAATGAAAAACTGTTTTTT
NA	TRBJ1-6	TRBV5-1	CASSFESSYNSPLHF	TGCGCCAGCAGCTTCGAGAGCTCCTATAATTCACCCCTCCACTTT
NA	TRBJ1-1	TRBV18	CASSSRDSLEAFF	TGTGCCAGCTCATCGCGGGACTCACTTGAAGCTTTCTTT
NA	TRBJ1-3	TRBV4-1	CASSSRDYGNTIYF	TGCGCCAGCAGCAGCCGGGACTATGGAAACACCATATATTTT
TRBD2	TRBJ2-1	TRBV4-1	CASSPGLAGSWRSNEQFF	TGCGCCAGCAGCCCAGGACTAGCGGGATCCTGGCGGTCCAATGAGCAGTTCTTC
NA	TRBJ1-1	TRBV5-8	CASSWGSGTPNTEAFF	TGTGCCAGCAGCTGGGGGTCCGGGACACCGAACACTGAAGCTTTCTTT
NA	TRBJ1-2	TRBV2	CASSGPWTVNYGYTF	TGTGCCAGCAGTGGCCCTTGGACAGTTAACTATGGCTACACCTTC
NA	TRBJ1-5	TRBV21-1	CASSTSGGRYSNQPQHF	TGTGCCAGCAGCACCTCGGGGGGGCGTTATAGCAATCAGCCCCAGCATTTT
TRBD1	TRBJ1-1	TRBV7-9	CASSSANRGILMNTEAFF	TGTGCCAGCAGCTCAGCCAACAGGGGGATTCTTATGAACACTGAAGCTTTCTTT
TRBD2	TRBJ2-3	TRBV30	CAWTTDWTSGRAYRTDTQYF	TGTGCCTGGACCACCGATTGGACTAGCGGGAGGGCCTACCGCACAGATACGCAGTATTTT